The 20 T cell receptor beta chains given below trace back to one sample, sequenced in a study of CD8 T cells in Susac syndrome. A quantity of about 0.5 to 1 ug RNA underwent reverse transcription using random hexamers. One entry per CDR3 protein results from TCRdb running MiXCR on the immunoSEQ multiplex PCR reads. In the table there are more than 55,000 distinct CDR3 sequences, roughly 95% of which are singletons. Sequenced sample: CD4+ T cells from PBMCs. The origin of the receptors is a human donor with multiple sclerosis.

CDR3 residues: CASSLERSYEQYF. DNA of the CDR3: TGCGCCAGCAGCTTGGAGCGCTCCTACGAGCAGTACTTC. The rearrangement links TRBV5-1 to TRBJ2-7; D not resolved. In germline, CDR1 is SGHRS, CDR2 YFSETQ. The CDR3 runs to 13 residues. V was cut by 0 bases and J by 0 bases, with 4 bases left in between.

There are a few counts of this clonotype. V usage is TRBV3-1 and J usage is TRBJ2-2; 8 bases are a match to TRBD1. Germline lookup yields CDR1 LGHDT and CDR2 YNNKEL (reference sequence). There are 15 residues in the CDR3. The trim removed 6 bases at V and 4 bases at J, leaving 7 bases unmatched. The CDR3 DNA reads TGTGCCAGCAGACGACAGGGGACCACCACCGGGGAGCTGTTTTTT. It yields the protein CASRRQGTTTGELFF.

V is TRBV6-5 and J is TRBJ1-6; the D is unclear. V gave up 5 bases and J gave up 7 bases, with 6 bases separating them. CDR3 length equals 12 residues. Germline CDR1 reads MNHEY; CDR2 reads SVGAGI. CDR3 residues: CASSAGNSPLHF. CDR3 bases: TGTGCCAGCAGTGCTGGGAATTCACCCCTCCACTTT.

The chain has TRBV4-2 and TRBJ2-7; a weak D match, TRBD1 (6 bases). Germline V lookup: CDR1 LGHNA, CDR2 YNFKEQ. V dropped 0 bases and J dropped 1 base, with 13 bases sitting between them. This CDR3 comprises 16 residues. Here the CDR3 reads CASSQDRDRGSYEQYF. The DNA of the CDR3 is TGTGCCAGCAGCCAAGATCGTGATAGGGGGTCCTACGAGCAGTACTTC.

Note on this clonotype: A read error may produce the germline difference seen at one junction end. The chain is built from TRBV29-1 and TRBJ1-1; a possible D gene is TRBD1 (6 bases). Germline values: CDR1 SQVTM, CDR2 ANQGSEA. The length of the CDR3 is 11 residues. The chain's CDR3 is CTTGGDTEVFF. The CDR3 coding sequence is TGCACCACCGGGGGGGACACTGAAGTTTTCTTT.

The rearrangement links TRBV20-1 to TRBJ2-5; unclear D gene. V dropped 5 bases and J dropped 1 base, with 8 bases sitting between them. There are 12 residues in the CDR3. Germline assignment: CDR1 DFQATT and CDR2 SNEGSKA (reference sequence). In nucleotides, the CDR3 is TGCAGTGCTTCCACGGCCCAAGAGACCCAGTACTTC. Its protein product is CSASTAQETQYF.

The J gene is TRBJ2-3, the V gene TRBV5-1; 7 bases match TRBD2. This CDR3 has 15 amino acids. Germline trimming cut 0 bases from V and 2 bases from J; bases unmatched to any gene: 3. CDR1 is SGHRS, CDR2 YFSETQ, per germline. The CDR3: CASSLGSGDTDTQYF. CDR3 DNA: TGCGCCAGCAGCTTGGGGAGCGGGGACACAGATACGCAGTATTTT.

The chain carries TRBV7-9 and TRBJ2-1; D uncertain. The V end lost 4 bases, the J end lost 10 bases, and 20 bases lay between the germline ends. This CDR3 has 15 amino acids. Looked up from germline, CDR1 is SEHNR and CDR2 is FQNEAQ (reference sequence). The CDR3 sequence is CASSSGMGLQSEQFF. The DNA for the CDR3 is TGTGCCAGCAGCTCAGGCATGGGCTTACAAAGCGAGCAGTTCTTC.

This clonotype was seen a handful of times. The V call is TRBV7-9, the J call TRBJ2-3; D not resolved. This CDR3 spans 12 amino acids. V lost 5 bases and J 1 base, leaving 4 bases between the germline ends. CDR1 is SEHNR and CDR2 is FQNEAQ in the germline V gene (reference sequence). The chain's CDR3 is CASSRGTDTQYF. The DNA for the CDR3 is TGTGCCAGCAGCCGGGGCACAGATACGCAGTATTTT. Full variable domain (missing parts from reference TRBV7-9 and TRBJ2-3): DTGVSQNPRHKITKRGQNVTFRCDPISEHNRLYWYRQTLGQGPEFLTYFQNEAQLEKSRLLSDRFSAERPKGSFSTLEIQRTEQGDSAMYLCASSRGTDTQYFGPGTRLTVL.

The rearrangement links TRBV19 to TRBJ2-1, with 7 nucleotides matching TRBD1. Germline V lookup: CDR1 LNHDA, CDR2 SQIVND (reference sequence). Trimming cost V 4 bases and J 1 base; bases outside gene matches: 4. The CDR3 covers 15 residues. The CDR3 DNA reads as TGTGCCAGTAGTAAAGCAGGGGGTTCCTACAATGAGCAGTTCTTC. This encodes CASSKAGGSYNEQFF.

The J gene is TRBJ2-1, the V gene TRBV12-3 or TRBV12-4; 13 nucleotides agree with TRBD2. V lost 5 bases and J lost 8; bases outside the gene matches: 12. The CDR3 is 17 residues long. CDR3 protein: CASSPLGTSGVGDEQFF. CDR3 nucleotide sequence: TGTGCCAGCAGTCCACTAGGGACTAGCGGGGTCGGGGATGAGCAGTTCTTC.

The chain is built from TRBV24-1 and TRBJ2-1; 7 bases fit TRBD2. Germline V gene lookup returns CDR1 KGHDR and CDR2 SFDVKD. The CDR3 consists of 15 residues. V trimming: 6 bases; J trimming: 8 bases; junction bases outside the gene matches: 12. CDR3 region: CATSLRLAGQDEQFF. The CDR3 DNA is TGTGCCACCAGTCTCCGACTAGCAGGCCAGGATGAGCAGTTCTTC.

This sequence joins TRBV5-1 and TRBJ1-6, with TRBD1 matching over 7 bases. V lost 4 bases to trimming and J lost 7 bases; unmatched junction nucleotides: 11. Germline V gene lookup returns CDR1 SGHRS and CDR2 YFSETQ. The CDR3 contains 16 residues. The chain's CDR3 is CASSLDRQQGNSPLHF. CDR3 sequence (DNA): TGCGCCAGCAGCCTGGATCGGCAACAGGGGAATTCACCCCTCCACTTT.

The CDR3 coding sequence is TGTGCCAGCAGCCCCCGCCCGAGGGCCACCGGGGAGCTGTTTTTT. It encodes CASSPRPRATGELFF. The chain employs TRBV7-2 and TRBJ2-2; D is possibly TRBD2 (5 bases). Trimming took off 5 bases at V and 4 bases at J, with 14 bases between the two ends. Germline loops: CDR1 SGHTA, CDR2 FQGNSA. The CDR3 has 15 amino acids.

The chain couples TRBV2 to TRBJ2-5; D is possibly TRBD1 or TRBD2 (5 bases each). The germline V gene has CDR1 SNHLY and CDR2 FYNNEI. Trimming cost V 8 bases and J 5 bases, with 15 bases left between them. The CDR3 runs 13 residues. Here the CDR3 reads CASVRDLRETQYF. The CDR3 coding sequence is TGTGCCAGCGTTCGGGACCTACGGGAGACCCAGTACTTC.

CDR3 coding DNA: TGTGCCAGCAGCTCCGGTCGGGAGCCCCAGCATTTT. This sequence encodes CASSSGREPQHF. V gene TRBV7-9 combines with J gene TRBJ1-5; D is ambiguous. The V and J ends lost 4 bases and 8 bases respectively, with 9 bases between them. The CDR3 extends over 12 amino acids. Germline V gives CDR1 SEHNR, CDR2 FQNEAQ (reference sequence). The whole variable domain, filled in from reference TRBV7-9 and TRBJ1-5, reads DTGVSQNPRHKITKRGQNVTFRCDPISEHNRLYWYRQTLGQGPEFLTYFQNEAQLEKSRLLSDRFSAERPKGSFSTLEIQRTEQGDSAMYLCASSSGREPQHFGDGTRLSIL.

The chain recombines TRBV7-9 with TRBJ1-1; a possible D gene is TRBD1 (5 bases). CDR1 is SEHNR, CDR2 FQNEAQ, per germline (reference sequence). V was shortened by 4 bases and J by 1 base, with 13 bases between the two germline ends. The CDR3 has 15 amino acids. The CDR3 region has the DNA TGTGCCAGCAGCTCCCGGGGAGGGGAGAACACTGAAGCTTTCTTT. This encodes CASSSRGGENTEAFF.

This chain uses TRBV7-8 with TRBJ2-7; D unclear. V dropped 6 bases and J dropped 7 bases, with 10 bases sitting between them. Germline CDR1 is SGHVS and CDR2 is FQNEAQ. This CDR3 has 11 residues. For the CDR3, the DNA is TGTGCCAGCAGGAAGAATGGGGAGCAGTACTTC. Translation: CASRKNGEQYF.

The DNA for the CDR3 is TGCGCCAGCTCCGGGAGCGCGGGGAGCACAGATACGCAGTATTTT. It specifies CASSGSAGSTDTQYF. This chain links TRBV4-3 with TRBJ2-3, with D possibly TRBD2 on 6 matching bases. This CDR3 spans 15 amino acids. Trimming stripped 8 bases from V and 0 bases from J, with 15 bases between. CDR1 is LGHNA and CDR2 is YSLEER in the germline V gene.

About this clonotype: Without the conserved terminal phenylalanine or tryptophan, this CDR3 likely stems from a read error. CDR3 amino acids: CASRRGPAYNEQFL. CDR3 coding DNA: TGTGCCAGCAGGCGGGGTCCAGCCTACAATGAGCAGTTCCTC. The chain combines TRBV7-8 with TRBJ2-1, with D possibly matching TRBD2 (6 bases). CDR1 and CDR2 (germline): SGHVS, FQNEAQ. Trimming pared 6 bases from V and 2 bases from J, leaving 11 bases between. The CDR3 totals 14 residues.